The clone carrying this T cell receptor (beta chain) came up a few times. The source of the sample is a study of T-cell memory formation after mild COVID-19. TCRdb itself ran the 5' RACE reads through MiXCR, one entry per CDR3 protein. The profile covers roughly 150,000 distinct CDR3 sequences, with under 15% appearing a single time and approximately 3.3% taken by the ten largest. The receptor was derived from a man younger than 35 who had mild COVID-19 (a few samples of this study predate the infection). Cell type and time point are not known. The sequencing sample was made of PBMCs or a T cell subset sorted from them (not recorded which).

The CDR3 nucleotides are TGTGCCAGCACCACTCCCCCCGGGCGGGGGGGCATGGATACGCAGTATTTT. Protein product: CASTTPPGRGGMDTQYF. The chain is built from TRBV12-3 or TRBV12-4 and TRBJ2-3, with 9 bases aligning to TRBD2. With 7 bases clipped from V and 6 bases from J, the junction kept 17 bases outside the gene matches. CDR3 length: 17 residues.